This T cell receptor (beta chain) appears in the sequencing data of a study of blood T cell repertoires in COVID-19 (dated by TCRdb to the early 2020s). Describing the broader study: Samples covering the acute and convalescent phases of COVID-19 were provided by collaborators in the United States, Italy and Spain. The prospective study material was composed of cDNA or gDNA derived from T cells, B-cell-depleted T cells, or PBMCs. The dataset comprised deeply sampled blood TCRbeta repertoires from subjects exposed to, actively infected with, or recovered from COVID-19. The repertoires were released in a freely available public database meant as a resource for research on the immune response to SARS-CoV-2. Samples were obtained from the ongoing ImmuneRACE study (first 160 participants) and from roughly 1,300 subjects provided by 6 global collaborators. A de-identified subject ID, COVID-19 status, age in years and sex were almost always included in the sample metadata. Where available, HLA class I and class II types were obtained from metadata supplied by the sample provider rather than from assay-based typing.

Whole blood was collected in K2EDTA tubes by collaborating institutions according to the institutions' own protocols. For TCRbeta analysis, collaborators shipped samples as frozen whole blood, isolated PBMCs, or DNA extracted from either of those sample types. TCRbeta CDR3 regions were amplified from genomic DNA by means of the immunoSEQ Assay, a bias-controlled multiplex PCR. The original pipeline was this. The number of nucleated cells in each sample was estimated from the amplification of reference gene primers within the assay. To quantify the absolute abundance of each unique TCRbeta CDR3 rearrangement, sequence reads were collapsed and filtered. For each sample, productive Simpson clonality was calculated as the square root of Simpson's diversity index over productive rearrangements. Drawn from immuneACCESS, this table holds only the in-frame rearrangements with V and J called that TCRdb kept. Clones are partly lost; checked studies trace under half to an unresolved V gene and leave the rest unexplained. V, J and clone size reflect that table, while D and trimming were determined from the DNA. Recorded for this sample are more than 70,000 clones; more than 80% of them occurred a single time. The ten most abundant clones make up 10% of the sample.

Regarding this clone: This receptor's antigen is unknown. Per-base quality was not reported, and no clone a single base away is much larger than it.

CDR3 length: 14 amino acids, cysteine to phenylalanine. The CDR3 DNA has 42 bases and is translated from base 1. The V and J ends are trimmed by 5 bases and 4 bases, leaving 15 bases between them. The germline V gene (reference sequence) yields SEHNR for CDR1 and FQNEAQ for CDR2. Points the paper makes about the study in general: How much clinical and demographic metadata was included differed by source and by participant, and the metadata was provided uncurated.

The chain couples TRBV7-9 to TRBJ2-7; D gene: possibly TRBD2, on 5 matching bases. Sample: peripheral blood. The receptor was isolated from a woman aged 70-85 years with acute or convalescent COVID-19. The DNA sequence follows: TGTGCCAGCAGCCTCCGGGGAAGCGATTACGAGCAGTACTTC. Translated, this is CASSLRGSDYEQYF.